These 17 T cell receptor beta chains were sequenced from one sample in a study of T cells in Graves' hyperthyroidism and ophthalmopathy. From RNA transcripts, TCR beta CDR3 regions were amplified. Using the HTBI primer set, a first-round RT-PCR was run on the TCR CDR3. TCRdb re-analysed the multiplex PCR reads in MiXCR, keeping a single row per CDR3 protein. This sample carries over 450,000 distinct CDR3 sequences, approximately 15% of them seen once, and the ten largest clones take roughly 17%. Material for sequencing was blood. The receptors come from a woman between 18 and 29 years old with Graves' hyperthyroidism.

The chain combines TRBV19 with TRBJ1-2; D is uncertain. V was cut by 6 bases and J by 0 bases, with 11 bases left in between. The CDR3 runs to 14 residues. Germline V gene sequence: CDR1 LNHDA, CDR2 SQIVND (reference sequence). The CDR3, as DNA: TGTGCCAGTAGCCCGGGTTCCACTAACTATGGCTACACCTTC. The encoded protein is CASSPGSTNYGYTF.

V usage is TRBV4-1 and J usage is TRBJ2-7; 12 bases fit TRBD2. The germline V gene encodes CDR1 MGHRA and CDR2 YSYEKL. V lost 4 bases to trimming and J lost 2 bases; unmatched junction nucleotides: 3. The CDR3 has 15 amino acids. The CDR3 nucleotides read TGCGCCAGCAGCCGACTAGCGGGAGAACCCTACGAGCAGTACTTC. Amino acid sequence: CASSRLAGEPYEQYF.

The chain joins TRBV7-3 to TRBJ2-1; no clear D gene. CDR1 SGHTA and CDR2 FQGTGA come from the germline V gene. CDR3 size: 15 residues. Trimming left V 3 bases short and J 4 bases short, with 13 bases between. The CDR3 nucleotides are TGTGCCAGCAGCTTGGTAGGGAACAGTTACAATGAGCAGTTCTTC. Translated: CASSLVGNSYNEQFF.

This clonotype was counted ten times or more. The rearrangement uses TRBV12-3 or TRBV12-4 and TRBJ2-2; TRBD1 is a possible D gene (7 bases). This CDR3 contains 16 residues. Trimming pared 6 bases from V and 4 bases from J, leaving 18 bases between. CDR3 nucleotides: TGTGCCAGCAGGACGACGGTCAGGGGGGCCACCGGGGAGCTGTTTTTT. This codes for CASRTTVRGATGELFF.

This clonotype was found a few times. Possible read error: a much larger clone is one base away. The chain is built from TRBV3-1 and TRBJ2-1; weak D call: TRBD2 (6 bases). V lost 3 bases to trimming and J lost 6 bases, with 21 bases between them. Germline CDR1 LGHDT, CDR2 YNNKEL (reference sequence). This CDR3 is 17 amino acids long. The CDR3 nucleotides read TGTGCCAGCAGCCACGCCCACCGACTAGTAGGGTCCAATGAGCAGTTCTTC. As protein: CASSHAHRLVGSNEQFF.

This clonotype was observed a few times. V and J are TRBV6-1 and TRBJ1-5; tentatively, D is TRBD1 (5 bases). Germline CDR1 MNHNS, CDR2 SASEGT. CDR3 length: 13 amino acids. Trimming cost V 2 bases and J 11 bases, with 13 bases left between them. The CDR3, as DNA: TGTGCCAGCAGTGAACCCCTCTGGGGGTCCCAGCATTTT. Its protein is CASSEPLWGSQHF.

This clonotype was seen repeatedly, ten times or more. The chain recombines TRBV3-1 with TRBJ1-5; the D gene is possibly TRBD1 (5 bases). Trimming removed 0 bases from V and 7 bases from J, with 13 bases in between. The CDR3 covers 15 residues. Germline V CDR1 and CDR2: LGHDT, YNNKEL (reference sequence). CDR3 in DNA: TGTGCCAGCAGCCAAGACGGGGCAGGGAGGCAGCCCCAGCATTTT. This codes for CASSQDGAGRQPQHF.

This clonotype has a handful of counts. V and J are TRBV7-3 and TRBJ2-5; the match to TRBD1 covers 11 bases. This CDR3 is built from 16 residues. V lost 3 bases and J lost 4; bases outside the gene matches: 7. The germline CDR1 and CDR2 sequences are SGHTA and FQGTGA. CDR3 bases: TGTGCCAGCAGCTTTGCGGGACAGGGGGGTGGAGAGACCCAGTACTTC. The encoded protein is CASSFAGQGGGETQYF.

CDR3 nucleotide sequence: TGTGCCAGCAGTGGTCGCCCGGCGAATGAGCAGTTCTTC. This encodes CASSGRPANEQFF. This chain joins TRBV25-1 and TRBJ2-1; D not resolved. The CDR3 runs 13 residues. Trimming pared 4 bases from V and 7 bases from J, leaving 11 bases between. Germline CDR1 reads MGHDK; CDR2 reads SYGVNS.

This clonotype has a count of ten or more. This chain connects TRBV7-9 to TRBJ2-3; TRBD1 aligns across 7 bases. The germline gives CDR1 SEHNR, CDR2 FQNEAQ (reference sequence). This CDR3 has 16 residues. With 3 bases clipped from V and 6 bases from J, the junction kept 12 bases outside the gene matches. CDR3 in DNA: TGTGCCAGCAGCTTGGGTGGGACAGAAAAGGCGGATACGCAGTATTTT. It yields the protein CASSLGGTEKADTQYF.

This clonotype came up many times. The rearrangement joins TRBV9 to TRBJ2-1, with D hard to call. Per the germline V gene, CDR1 is SGDLS and CDR2 is YYNGEE. The CDR3 is 12 residues long. Trimming stripped 3 bases from V and 8 bases from J, with 9 bases between. CDR3 bases: TGTGCCAGCAGCGCTATTGACCATGAGCAGTTCTTC. Encoded protein: CASSAIDHEQFF.

This clonotype was recorded a few times. The J gene is TRBJ2-7, the V gene TRBV6-1; D possibly uses TRBD1 or TRBD2 (5 bases each). Per the germline V gene, CDR1 is MNHNS and CDR2 is SASEGT. Trimming took off 11 bases at V and 6 bases at J, with 14 bases between the two ends. CDR3 length: 11 residues. CDR3 region: CAGGEACEQYV. DNA for the CDR3: TGTGCCGGGGGAGAGGCCTGCGAGCAGTACGTC.

This clonotype has at least ten counts. V and J are TRBV5-5 and TRBJ1-2; TRBD1 is a possible D gene (5 bases). The germline gives CDR1 SGHKS, CDR2 YYEKEE (reference sequence). The CDR3 totals 16 residues. The ends were cut back, 4 bases at V and 7 bases at J, with 23 bases in the middle. Here the CDR3 DNA reads TGTGCCAGCAGCCCGTGGGGCTTACAAGGGGCAAGTGGCTACACCTTC. This gives the protein CASSPWGLQGASGYTF. Supplemented by reference TRBV5-5 and TRBJ1-2, the full variable domain reads DAGVTQSPTHLIKTRGQQVTLRCSPISGHKSVSWYQQVLGQGPQFIFQYYEKEERGRGNFPDRFSARQFPNYSSELNVNALLLGDSALYLCASSPWGLQGASGYTFGSGTRLTVV.

The gene calls are TRBV20-1 and TRBJ1-2; D possibly corresponds to TRBD1 (5 bases). Per the germline V gene, CDR1 is DFQATT and CDR2 is SNEGSKA (reference sequence). The CDR3 loop spans 11 amino acids. The ends were cut back, 6 bases at V and 7 bases at J, with 12 bases in the middle. The CDR3, as DNA: TGCAGTGCCGCACGGGGGTTTGGCTACACCTTC. This encodes CSAARGFGYTF.

As for this clonotype: Given a much more abundant clone one base away, this may be a read error. This chain uses TRBV5-1 with TRBJ1-5, with TRBD1 identical over 7 bases. Germline CDR1 is SGHRS and CDR2 is YFSETQ. The length of the CDR3 is 14 residues. The chain's CDR3 is CASSSQGPDQPHHF. CDR3 nucleotide sequence: TGCGCCAGCAGCTCACAGGGGCCGGATCAGCCCCATCATTTT. The variable domain in full, with the rest retrieved from reference TRBV5-1 and TRBJ1-5, is KAGVTQTPRYLIKTRGQQVTLSCSPISGHRSVSWYQQTPGQGLQFLFEYFSETQRNKGNFPGRFSGRQFSNSRSEMNVSTLELGDSALYLCASSSQGPDQPHHFGDGTRLSIL.

This rearrangement joins TRBV4-1 to TRBJ2-7; 11 nucleotides line up with TRBD2. Germline V CDR1 and CDR2: MGHRA, YSYEKL. J gave up 3 bases and V 4 bases, and 5 bases lay outside the gene matches. This CDR3 spans 15 amino acids. The chain's CDR3 is CASSRPGLADYEQYF. The DNA of the CDR3 is TGCGCCAGCAGCCGACCGGGACTAGCGGACTACGAGCAGTACTTC.

This clonotype was observed at least ten times. CDR3 region: CASSPSGRATGELFF. The CDR3, as DNA: TGTGCCAGCAGCCCTAGCGGGAGGGCCACCGGGGAGCTGTTTTTT. This chain connects TRBV7-2 to TRBJ2-2; TRBD2 aligns across 12 bases. CDR1 and CDR2 from the germline V gene are SGHTA and FQGNSA. This CDR3 has 15 amino acids. V dropped 5 bases and J dropped 4; count of bases not matched to a gene: 2.